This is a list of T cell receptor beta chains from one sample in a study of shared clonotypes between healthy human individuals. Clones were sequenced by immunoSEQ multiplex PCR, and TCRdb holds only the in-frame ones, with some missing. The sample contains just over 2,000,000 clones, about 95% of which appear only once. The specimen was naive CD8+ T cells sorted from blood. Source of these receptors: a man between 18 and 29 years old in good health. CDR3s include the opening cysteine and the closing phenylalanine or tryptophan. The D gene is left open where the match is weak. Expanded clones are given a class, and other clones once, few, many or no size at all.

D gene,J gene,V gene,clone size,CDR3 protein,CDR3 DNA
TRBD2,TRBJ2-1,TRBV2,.,CASSEELAGEGGNEQFF,TGTGCCAGCAGTGAAGAACTAGCGGGAGAAGGTGGCAATGAGCAGTTCTTC
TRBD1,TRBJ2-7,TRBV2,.,CASRTWTGNEQYF,TGTGCCAGCAGAACATGGACAGGGAACGAGCAGTACTTC
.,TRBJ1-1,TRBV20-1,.,CSATTSTEAFF,TGCAGTGCCACTACGAGCACTGAAGCTTTCTTT
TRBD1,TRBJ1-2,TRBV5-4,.,CASSFRGLRQGSYTF,TGTGCCAGCAGCTTCCGAGGGTTAAGACAGGGAAGTTACACCTTC
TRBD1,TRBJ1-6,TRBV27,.,CASSFQGGVSPLHF,TGTGCCAGCAGTTTCCAGGGGGGCGTTTCACCCCTCCACTTT
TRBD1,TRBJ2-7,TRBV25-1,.,CASSEGTETYEQYF,TGTGCCAGCAGTGAAGGGACAGAAACCTACGAGCAGTACTTC
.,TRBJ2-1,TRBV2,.,CASSETRNEQFF,TGTGCCAGCAGTGAAACTAGGAATGAGCAGTTCTTC
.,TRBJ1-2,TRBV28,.,CASMGSLHYGYTF,TGTGCCAGCATGGGCAGCCTCCACTATGGCTACACCTTC
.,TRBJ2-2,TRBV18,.,CASSPPQLINTGELFF,TGTGCCAGCTCACCACCGCAGCTGATAAACACCGGGGAGCTGTTTTTT
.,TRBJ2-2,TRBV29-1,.,CSVLKTNTGELFF,TGCAGCGTTCTTAAGACGAACACCGGGGAGCTGTTTTTT
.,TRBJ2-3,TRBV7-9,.,CASGTDTQYF,TGTGCCAGCGGTACAGATACGCAGTATTTT
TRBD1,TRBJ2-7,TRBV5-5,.,CASSLERQGAYEQYF,TGTGCCAGCAGCTTGGAACGACAGGGGGCTTACGAGCAGTACTTC
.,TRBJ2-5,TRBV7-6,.,CASSLDFPGTKGETQYF,TGTGCCAGCAGCTTAGATTTCCCCGGGACAAAAGGAGAGACCCAGTACTTC
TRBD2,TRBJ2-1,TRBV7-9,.,CASSLGLAGGLDEQFF,TGTGCCAGCAGCTTAGGCCTAGCGGGGGGGTTAGATGAGCAGTTCTTC
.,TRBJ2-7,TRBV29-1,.,CSVKDRSSYEQYF,TGCAGCGTGAAGGACAGATCCTCCTACGAGCAGTACTTC
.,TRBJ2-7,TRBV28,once,CASSLFGQLEGEQYF,TGTGCCAGCAGTTTATTCGGCCAGTTAGAGGGCGAGCAGTACTTC
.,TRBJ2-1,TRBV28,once,CASSFTGLPGESYNEQFF,TGTGCCAGCAGTTTTACTGGCCTCCCGGGAGAGTCCTACAATGAGCAGTTCTTC
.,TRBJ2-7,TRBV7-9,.,CASTLSVTVHEQYF,TGTGCCAGCACCTTATCGGTGACAGTCCACGAGCAGTACTTC